This TCR beta chain was found in a study of memory CD4+ T cells and cytomegalovirus serostatus. Single viable CD3+CD4+CD8-CD45RO+ cells were sorted as the memory CD4+ T cells. The V gene's germline CDR1 is MNHNY and CDR2 SVGAGI (reference sequence). The V end lost 4 bases, the J end lost 2 bases, and 11 bases lay between the germline ends. The CDR3 is made up of 15 amino acids. Comments on this clone: Within the sample, other DNA sequences also encode this same CDR3.

Generated by immunoSEQ multiplex PCR, the TCRdb table keeps only in-frame clones and is missing some. This table has tens of thousands of clones, around 80% appearing once. The receptor's source is an adult in good health and CMV-seronegative. Sequenced: memory CD4+ T cells from blood. The chain uses TRBV6-6 and TRBJ2-2, with D tentatively TRBD2 (6 bases). The CDR3 loop reads CASSSLAPNTGELFF. In DNA, the CDR3 is TGTGCCAGCAGTTCCCTAGCGCCCAACACCGGGGAGCTGTTTTTT.